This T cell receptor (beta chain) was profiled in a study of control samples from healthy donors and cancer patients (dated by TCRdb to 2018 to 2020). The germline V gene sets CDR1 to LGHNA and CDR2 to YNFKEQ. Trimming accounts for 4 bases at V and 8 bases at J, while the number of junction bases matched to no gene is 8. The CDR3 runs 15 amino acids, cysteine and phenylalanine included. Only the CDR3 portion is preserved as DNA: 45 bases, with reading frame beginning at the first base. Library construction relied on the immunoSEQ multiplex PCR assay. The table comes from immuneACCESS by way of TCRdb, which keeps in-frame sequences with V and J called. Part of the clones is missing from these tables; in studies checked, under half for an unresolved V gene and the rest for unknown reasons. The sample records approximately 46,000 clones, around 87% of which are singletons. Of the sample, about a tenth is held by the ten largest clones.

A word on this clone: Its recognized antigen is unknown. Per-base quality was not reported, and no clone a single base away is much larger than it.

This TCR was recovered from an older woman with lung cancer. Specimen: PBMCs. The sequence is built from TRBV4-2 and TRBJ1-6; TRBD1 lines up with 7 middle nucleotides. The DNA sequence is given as TGTGCCAGCAGCCCTACAGGGGTATTGGATTCACCCCTCCACTTT. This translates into CASSPTGVLDSPLHF.